A single T cell receptor beta chain is shown here with its context. The data were obtained in a study of blood T cell repertoires in COVID-19. Sequencing used immunoSEQ multiplex PCR; TCRdb keeps in-frame clones, though not all of them. The data show 99,000 or so clones, 85% seen once. Material for sequencing was peripheral blood. The TCR originated in a man aged 50 or older with acute or convalescent COVID-19.

DNA for the CDR3: TGCGCCAGCAGCTTGGGGGGCCTCACAGATACGCAGTATTTT. Translation: CASSLGGLTDTQYF. This chain uses TRBV5-1 with TRBJ2-3; D possibly corresponds to TRBD1 (5 bases). The V end was cut by 0 bases, the J end by 2 bases, with 7 bases between. CDR3 length: 14 amino acids. The germline gives CDR1 SGHRS, CDR2 YFSETQ.